This T cell receptor beta chain was recorded in a study of blood T cell repertoires in COVID-19. Sequencing used immunoSEQ multiplex PCR; TCRdb keeps in-frame clones, though not all of them. The repertoire holds about 200,000 clones, with roughly 84% as singletons. Participant age was roughly 18 to 95 years, and participants resided in 25 or so US areas. V was cut by 0 bases and J by 0 bases, with 12 bases left in between. The CDR3 runs 17 residues. CDR1 and CDR2 from the germline V gene are LGHNA and YSLEER. This sequence originates from a man aged 40-55 years who had recovered from COVID-19. Sequencing input: PBMCs or T cells enriched from blood (not recorded which). The chain recombines TRBV4-3 with TRBJ1-3, with no clear D. The CDR3 bases are TGCGCCAGCAGCCAAGATCATTGGAGTTCCTCTGGAAACACCATATATTTT. Amino acid sequence: CASSQDHWSSSGNTIYF.